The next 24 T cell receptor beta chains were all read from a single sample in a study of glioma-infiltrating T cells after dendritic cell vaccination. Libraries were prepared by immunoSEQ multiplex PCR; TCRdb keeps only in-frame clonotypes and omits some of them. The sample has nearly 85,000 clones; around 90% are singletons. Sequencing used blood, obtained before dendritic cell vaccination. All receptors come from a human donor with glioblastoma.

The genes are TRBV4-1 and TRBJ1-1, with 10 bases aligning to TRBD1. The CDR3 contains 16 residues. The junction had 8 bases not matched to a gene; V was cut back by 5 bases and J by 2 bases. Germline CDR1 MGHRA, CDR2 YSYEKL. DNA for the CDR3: TGCGCCAGCAGCGACGACAGGGGGCCTACCAACACTGAAGCTTTCTTT. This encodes CASSDDRGPTNTEAFF.

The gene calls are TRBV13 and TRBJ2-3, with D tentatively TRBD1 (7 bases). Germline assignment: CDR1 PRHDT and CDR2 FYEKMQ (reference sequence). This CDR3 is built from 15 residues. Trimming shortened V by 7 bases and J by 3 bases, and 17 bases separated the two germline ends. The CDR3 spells CASTSRQGGTDTQYF. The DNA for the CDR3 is TGTGCCAGCACCTCGAGGCAGGGGGGAACAGATACGCAGTATTTT.

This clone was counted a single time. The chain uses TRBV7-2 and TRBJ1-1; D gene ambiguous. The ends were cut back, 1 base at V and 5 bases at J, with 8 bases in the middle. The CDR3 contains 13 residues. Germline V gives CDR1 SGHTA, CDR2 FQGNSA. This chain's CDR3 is CASSLVTGTEAFF. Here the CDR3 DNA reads TGTGCCAGCAGCTTAGTGACGGGGACTGAAGCTTTCTTT.

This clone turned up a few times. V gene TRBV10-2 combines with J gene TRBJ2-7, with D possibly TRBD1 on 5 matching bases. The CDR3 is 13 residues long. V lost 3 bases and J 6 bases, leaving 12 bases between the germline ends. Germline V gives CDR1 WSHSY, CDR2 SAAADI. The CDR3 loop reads CASSDRLQGEQYF. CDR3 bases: TGCGCCAGCAGTGATAGGCTCCAGGGCGAGCAGTACTTC.

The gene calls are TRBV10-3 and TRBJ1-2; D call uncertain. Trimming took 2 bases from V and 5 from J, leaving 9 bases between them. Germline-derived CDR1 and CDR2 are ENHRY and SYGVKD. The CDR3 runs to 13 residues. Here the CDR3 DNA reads TGTGCCATCAGTGAGGAACGAACTTATGGCTACACCTTC. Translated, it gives CAISEERTYGYTF.

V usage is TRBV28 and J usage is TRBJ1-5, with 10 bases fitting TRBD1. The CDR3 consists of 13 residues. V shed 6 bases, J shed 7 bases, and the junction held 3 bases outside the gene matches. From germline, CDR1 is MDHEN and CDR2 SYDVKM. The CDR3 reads CASRTGGWQPQHF. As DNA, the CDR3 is TGTGCCAGCAGGACAGGGGGCTGGCAGCCCCAGCATTTT.

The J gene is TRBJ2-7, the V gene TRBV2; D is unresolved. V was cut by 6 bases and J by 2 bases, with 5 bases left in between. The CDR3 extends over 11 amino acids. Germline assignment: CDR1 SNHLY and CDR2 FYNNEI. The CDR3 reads CASSQTYEQYF. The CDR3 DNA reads TGTGCCAGCAGCCAGACCTACGAGCAGTACTTC.

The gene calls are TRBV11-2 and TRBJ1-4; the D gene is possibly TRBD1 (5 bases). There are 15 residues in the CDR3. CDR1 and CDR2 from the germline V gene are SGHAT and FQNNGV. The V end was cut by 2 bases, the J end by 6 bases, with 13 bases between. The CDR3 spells CASSLHFRVHEKLFF. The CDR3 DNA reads TGTGCCAGCAGCTTACATTTCAGGGTTCATGAAAAACTGTTTTTT.

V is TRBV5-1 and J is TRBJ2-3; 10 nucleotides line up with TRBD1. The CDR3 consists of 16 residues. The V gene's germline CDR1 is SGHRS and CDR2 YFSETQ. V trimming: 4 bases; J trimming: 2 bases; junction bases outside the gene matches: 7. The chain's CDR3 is CASSLPGTGATDTQYF. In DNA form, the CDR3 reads TGCGCCAGCAGCCTACCGGGGACAGGGGCCACAGATACGCAGTATTTT. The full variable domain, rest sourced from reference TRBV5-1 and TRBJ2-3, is KAGVTQTPRYLIKTRGQQVTLSCSPISGHRSVSWYQQTPGQGLQFLFEYFSETQRNKGNFPGRFSGRQFSNSRSEMNVSTLELGDSALYLCASSLPGTGATDTQYFGPGTRLTVL.

This chain's CDR3 is CASSPAASGSGDTQYF. The CDR3 DNA reads as TGTGCCAGCAGTCCGGCGGCTAGCGGGAGTGGAGATACGCAGTATTTT. The J gene is TRBJ2-3, the V gene TRBV6-6; 10 positions match TRBD2. The trim removed 5 bases at V and 5 bases at J, leaving 10 bases unmatched. The germline gives CDR1 MNHNY, CDR2 SVGAGI (reference sequence). The CDR3 has 16 amino acids.

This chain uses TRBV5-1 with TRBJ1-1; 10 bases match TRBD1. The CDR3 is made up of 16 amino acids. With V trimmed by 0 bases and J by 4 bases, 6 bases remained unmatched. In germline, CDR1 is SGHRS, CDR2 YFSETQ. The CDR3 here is CASSLGDRGFSTEAFF. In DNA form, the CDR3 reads TGCGCCAGCAGCTTGGGGGACAGGGGATTTAGCACTGAAGCTTTCTTT.

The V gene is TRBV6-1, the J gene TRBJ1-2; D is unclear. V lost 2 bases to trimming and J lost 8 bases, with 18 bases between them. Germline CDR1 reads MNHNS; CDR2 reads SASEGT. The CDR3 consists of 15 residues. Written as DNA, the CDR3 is TGTGCCAGCAGTGAAATGGGCAGCTTTCCTACAGGCTACACCTTC. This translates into CASSEMGSFPTGYTF.

CDR3 residues: CASNVAGTGVGYEQYF. The CDR3 DNA reads TGTGCCAGCAACGTCGCCGGGACAGGGGTAGGCTACGAGCAGTACTTC. This chain connects TRBV5-5 to TRBJ2-7, with 10 bases fitting TRBD1. The germline V gene has CDR1 SGHKS and CDR2 YYEKEE (reference sequence). J lost 3 bases, V lost 6 bases, and 12 bases had no gene match. The CDR3 is 16 residues long.

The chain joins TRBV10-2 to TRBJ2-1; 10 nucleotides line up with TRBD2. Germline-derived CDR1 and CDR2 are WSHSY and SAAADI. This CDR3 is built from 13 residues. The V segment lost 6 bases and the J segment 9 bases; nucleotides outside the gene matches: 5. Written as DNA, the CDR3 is TGCGCCAGCAGCTTAGCGGGAGGCAGTGAGCAGTTCTTC. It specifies CASSLAGGSEQFF.

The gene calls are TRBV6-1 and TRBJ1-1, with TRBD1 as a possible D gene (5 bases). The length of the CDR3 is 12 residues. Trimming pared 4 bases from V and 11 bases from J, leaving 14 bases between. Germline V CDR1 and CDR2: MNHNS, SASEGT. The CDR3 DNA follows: TGTGCCAGCAGTGTATGGGGGGTTAATGCTTTCTTT. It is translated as CASSVWGVNAFF.

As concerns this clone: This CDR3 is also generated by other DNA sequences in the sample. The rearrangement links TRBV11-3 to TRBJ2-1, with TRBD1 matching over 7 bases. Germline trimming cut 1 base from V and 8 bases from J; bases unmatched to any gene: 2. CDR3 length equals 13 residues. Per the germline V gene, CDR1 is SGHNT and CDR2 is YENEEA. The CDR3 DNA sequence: TGTGCCAGCAGCTTAGGACAGGGCGATGAGCAGTTCTTC. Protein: CASSLGQGDEQFF.

The CDR3 DNA follows: TGTGCCAGCAGTTTATACCCCAGCTACGAGCAGTACTTC. Its protein product is CASSLYPSYEQYF. The rearrangement uses TRBV28 and TRBJ2-7; D uncertain. This CDR3 contains 13 residues. Germline-derived CDR1 and CDR2 are MDHEN and SYDVKM. Trimming pared 1 base from V and 3 bases from J, leaving 7 bases between.

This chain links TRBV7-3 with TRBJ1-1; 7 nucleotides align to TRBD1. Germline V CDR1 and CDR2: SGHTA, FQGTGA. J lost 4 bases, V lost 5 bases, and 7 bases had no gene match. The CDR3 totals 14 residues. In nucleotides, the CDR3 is TGTGCCAGCAGCGCCCAGGGGGTTGGCACTGAAGCTTTCTTT. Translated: CASSAQGVGTEAFF.

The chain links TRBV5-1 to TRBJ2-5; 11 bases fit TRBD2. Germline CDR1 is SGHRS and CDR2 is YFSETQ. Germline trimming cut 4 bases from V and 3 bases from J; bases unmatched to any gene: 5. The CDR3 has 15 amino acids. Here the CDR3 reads CASSTALAGEETQYF. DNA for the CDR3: TGCGCCAGCAGCACCGCACTAGCGGGGGAAGAGACCCAGTACTTC.

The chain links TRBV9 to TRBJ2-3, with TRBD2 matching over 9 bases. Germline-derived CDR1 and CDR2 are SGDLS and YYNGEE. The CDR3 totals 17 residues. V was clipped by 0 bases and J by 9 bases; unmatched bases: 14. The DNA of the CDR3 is TGTGCCAGCAGCGTAGAAGGTAGCGGGGGCCCTCCAGGGACGCAGTATTTT. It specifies CASSVEGSGGPPGTQYF.

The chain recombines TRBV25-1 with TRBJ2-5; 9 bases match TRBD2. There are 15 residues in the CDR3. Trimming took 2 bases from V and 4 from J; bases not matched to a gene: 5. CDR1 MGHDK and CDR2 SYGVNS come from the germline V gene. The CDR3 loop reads CASSETLAGIETQYF. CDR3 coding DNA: TGTGCCAGCAGTGAAACCCTAGCGGGAATAGAGACCCAGTACTTC.

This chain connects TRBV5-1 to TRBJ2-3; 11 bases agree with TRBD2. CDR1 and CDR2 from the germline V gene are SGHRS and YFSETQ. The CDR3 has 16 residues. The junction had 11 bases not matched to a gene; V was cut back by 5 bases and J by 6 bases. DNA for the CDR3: TGCGCCAGCAGTCCTCCCTCTAGCGGGGGGCTTGATACGCAGTATTTT. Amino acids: CASSPPSSGGLDTQYF.

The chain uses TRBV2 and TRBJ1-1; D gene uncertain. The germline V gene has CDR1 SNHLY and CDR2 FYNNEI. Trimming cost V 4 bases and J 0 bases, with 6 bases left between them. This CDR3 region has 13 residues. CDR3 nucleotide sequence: TGTGCCAGCAGTGGAGAAATGAACACTGAAGCTTTCTTT. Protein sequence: CASSGEMNTEAFF.

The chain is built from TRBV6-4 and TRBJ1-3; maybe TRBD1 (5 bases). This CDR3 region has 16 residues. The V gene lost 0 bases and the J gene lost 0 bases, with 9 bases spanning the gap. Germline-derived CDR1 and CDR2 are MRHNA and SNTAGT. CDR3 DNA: TGTGCCAGCAGTGACTCGACGACAGCCTCTGGAAACACCATATATTTT. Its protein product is CASSDSTTASGNTIYF.